A single sample is the source of the 22 T cell receptor beta chains below, sequenced in a study of CD8+CD57+ T cells in acquired aplastic anemia. The use of genomic DNA as template underpinned the TCR beta VDJ and CDR3 profiling. Each CDR3 protein gets one entry after TCRdb re-called the reads with MiXCR. There are hundreds of thousands of distinct CDR3 sequences in the sample; 65% to 75% occur only once, and 3.5% to 4.5% lies in the top ten. The material sequenced was sorted CD4+, CD8+, or CD8+CD57+ T cells (not recorded which) from PBMCs. These receptors originate from a human donor in good health, serving as a control.

The chain uses TRBV12-3 or TRBV12-4 and TRBJ2-3; a possible D gene is TRBD2 (5 bases). This CDR3 has 14 residues. The ends were cut back, 6 bases at V and 0 bases at J, with 10 bases in the middle. As DNA, the CDR3 is TGTGCCAGCAGGAGAGGAGGCAGCACAGATACGCAGTATTTT. It specifies CASRRGGSTDTQYF.

Details on this clonotype: This may be a read error, as it is one base from a much larger clone. The V and J genes are TRBV7-4 and TRBJ1-1; D call uncertain. Germline V CDR1 and CDR2: SGHVT, SQSDAQ. The CDR3 runs 13 residues. Trimming pared 5 bases from V and 5 bases from J, leaving 12 bases between. CDR3: CASSQNVGTEAFF. CDR3 DNA: TGTGCCAGCAGCCAAAACGTGGGGACTGAAGCTTTCTTT.

This clonotype was seen more than once but under ten times. This chain joins TRBV20-1 and TRBJ2-3; a possible D gene is TRBD2 (5 bases). Germline CDR1 is DFQATT and CDR2 is SNEGSKA (reference sequence). V lost 6 bases, J lost 1 base, and 17 bases lay in between. This CDR3 is built from 15 residues. The DNA of the CDR3 is TGCAGTGCCGGGATGCGTACCGAGGGCACAGATACGCAGTATTTT. It codes for CSAGMRTEGTDTQYF.

The chain links TRBV7-6 to TRBJ2-7; 7 bases line up with TRBD2. There are 15 residues in the CDR3. Germline trimming cut 1 base from V and 3 bases from J; bases unmatched to any gene: 6. Germline-derived CDR1 and CDR2 are SGHVS and FNYEAQ. CDR3 nucleotides: TGTGCCAGCAGCTTAGATGGGGGGGGTAACTACGAGCAGTACTTC. Its protein is CASSLDGGGNYEQYF.

Remarks on this clonotype: At one boundary the junction diverges from the germline segment, which might be a read error. The J gene is TRBJ2-7, the V gene TRBV4-2, with TRBD2 matching over 8 bases. Germline CDR1 is LGHNA and CDR2 is YNFKEQ. The CDR3 has 15 amino acids. The CDR3 sequence: CTSRGLAGDTYEQYF. In DNA, the CDR3 is TGTACCAGCAGAGGCCTAGCGGGCGATACCTACGAGCAGTACTTC.

This chain connects TRBV2 to TRBJ1-2; D is uncertain. This CDR3 spans 14 amino acids. CDR1 and CDR2 (germline): SNHLY, FYNNEI. V was cut by 8 bases and J by 0 bases, with 13 bases left in between. CDR3 nucleotide sequence: TGTGCCAGCCGCCCAGCAAGTCCTAACTATGGCTACACCTTC. This sequence encodes CASRPASPNYGYTF. The full variable domain, its missing parts supplied by reference TRBV2 and TRBJ1-2, is EPEVTQTPSHQVTQMGQEVILRCVPISNHLYFYWYRQILGQKVEFLVSFYNNEISEKSEIFDDQFSVERPDGSNFTLKIRSTKLEDSAMYFCASRPASPNYGYTFGSGTRLTVV.

A remark on this clonotype: A clone one base away is much larger, so this may be a read error. Because the CDR3 is missing its conserved closing phenylalanine or tryptophan, this is likely a read error. This rearrangement joins TRBV2 to TRBJ2-1, with D perhaps being TRBD1 or TRBD2 (5 bases each). This CDR3 region has 16 residues. Germline lookup yields CDR1 SNHLY and CDR2 FYNNEI. Trimming took 6 bases from V and 2 from J, leaving 17 bases between them. The CDR3 here is CASRTSPGTPYNEQFS. The CDR3 DNA reads as TGTGCCAGCAGAACCAGTCCCGGGACGCCCTACAATGAGCAGTTCTCC.

V is TRBV5-1 and J is TRBJ1-6, with 8 bases identical to TRBD1. The V gene end was trimmed by 4 bases and the J gene end by 11 bases; junction bases not matched to a gene: 8. Germline CDR1 reads SGHRS; CDR2 reads YFSETQ. This CDR3 comprises 14 residues. The DNA for the CDR3 is TGCGCCAGCAGCGTTGGTAGGACAGGGCCACCCCTCCACTTT. It codes for CASSVGRTGPPLHF.

Remarks on this clonotype: The CDR3 end shows no conserved phenylalanine or tryptophan, and so a read error is likely. It is unclear where the CDR3 begins or ends on the DNA, so no DNA is shown, and the CDR3 is as TCRdb lists it. The rearrangement uses TRBV19 and TRBJ1-3. Termini included, the CDR3 measures 16 amino acids. CDR1 LNHDA and CDR2 SQIVND come from the germline V gene (reference sequence). CDR3 residues: CASSPRVAASEQYFWL.

The chain combines TRBV7-2 with TRBJ2-7; no definite D call. V shed 2 bases and J shed 6 bases, with 5 bases lying between them. The CDR3 extends over 11 amino acids. Per the germline V gene, CDR1 is SGHTA and CDR2 is FQGNSA. The DNA of the CDR3 is TGTGCCAGCAGCTTACCGTGCGAGCAGTACTTC. Amino acid sequence: CASSLPCEQYF.

The chain has TRBV7-8 and TRBJ2-5, with TRBD2 identical over 13 bases. Trimming took 5 bases from V and 1 from J; bases not matched to a gene: 7. The CDR3 has 17 residues. Germline V gene data show CDR1 as SGHVS and CDR2 as FQNEAQ. The CDR3 DNA is TGTGCCAGCAGCCCCAGGACTAGCGGGGGCCCCCAAGAGACCCAGTACTTC. Protein: CASSPRTSGGPQETQYF.

As concerns this clonotype: The junction differs from germline at one of its ends, possibly a read error. V is TRBV10-1 and J is TRBJ1-6; D unclear. Germline V gene lookup returns CDR1 WNHNN and CDR2 SYGVQD (reference sequence). The CDR3 is 16 residues long. The CDR3 here is CASRERCQAFKETHYF. The CDR3 coding sequence is TGCGCCAGCAGAGAACGGTGCCAGGCTTTCAAAGAGACCCACTACTTC.

About this clonotype: A read error may produce the germline difference seen at one junction end. The rearrangement uses TRBV7-2 and TRBJ1-2; 12 bases map to TRBD1. The CDR3 covers 14 residues. Germline CDR1 is SGHTA and CDR2 is FQGNSA. CDR3 nucleotide sequence: TGTGCCAGCAGATACACCGGGACAGGGGGCACAGATACGTTC. Protein sequence: CASRYTGTGGTDTF.

V and J are TRBV9 and TRBJ2-2; D is perhaps TRBD2 (6 bases). CDR3 length equals 13 residues. Deletions cut 0 bases from V and 8 bases from J, with 8 bases between. Looked up from germline, CDR1 is SGDLS and CDR2 is YYNGEE. CDR3 amino acids: CASSVGRGGELFF. CDR3 in DNA: TGTGCCAGCAGCGTAGGCCGGGGGGGGGAGCTGTTTTTT.

This chain uses TRBV5-4 with TRBJ2-7; TRBD1 aligns across 8 bases. The CDR3 spans 18 residues. V lost 0 bases and J lost 0; bases outside the gene matches: 11. Germline-derived CDR1 and CDR2 are SGHNT and YYREEE (reference sequence). The CDR3 DNA reads TGTGCCAGCAGCTTGGATATGGTCAGGGGACAGGACTCCTACGAGCAGTACTTC. Translating gives CASSLDMVRGQDSYEQYF.

This chain uses TRBV7-8 with TRBJ1-1; D gene unclear. Germline V lookup: CDR1 SGHVS, CDR2 FQNEAQ. The CDR3 extends over 13 amino acids. Trimming shortened V by 2 bases and J by 14 bases, and 18 bases separated the two germline ends. The CDR3 protein is CASSLIQETQAFF. CDR3 DNA: TGTGCCAGCAGCTTAATCCAGGAGACCCAGGCCTTCTTT.

This clonotype was picked up many times. The chain uses TRBV6-6 and TRBJ1-3, with D possibly TRBD1 on 5 matching bases. This CDR3 contains 15 residues. Trimming shortened V by 8 bases and J by 2 bases, and 16 bases separated the two germline ends. CDR1 is MNHNY, CDR2 SVGAGI, per germline (reference sequence). This chain's CDR3 is CASAVGSGPGNTIYF. The CDR3 DNA is TGTGCCAGCGCCGTTGGGTCAGGGCCTGGAAACACCATATATTTT.

As to this clonotype: One junction end does not reproduce the germline sequence, and a read error may be involved. The V call is TRBV24-1, the J call TRBJ1-4; D ambiguous. The CDR3 is 14 residues long. In germline, CDR1 is KGHDR, CDR2 SFDVKD. The CDR3 loop is CATSDSATNEKLLF. The CDR3, as DNA: TGTGCCACCAGTGATTCCGCAACTAATGAAAAACTGCTTTTT.

This clonotype came up once. The V gene is TRBV19, the J gene TRBJ2-7; 7 bases agree with TRBD1. The J call may be incorrect, as the DNA end agrees better with TRBJ2-1. Germline V gives CDR1 LNHDA, CDR2 SQIVND (reference sequence). The CDR3 contains 14 residues. CDR3 loop: CASENRGRGNEQFF. The DNA of the CDR3 is TGTGCCAGTGAGAACCGGGGCAGGGGGAATGAGCAGTTCTTC.

CDR3 in DNA: TGTGCCAGCAGCTCAGTCACGGCTAATTCACCCCTCCACTACTTC. Residues: CASSSVTANSPLHYF. The chain uses TRBV7-2 and TRBJ2-7; no clear D gene. Trimming left V 4 bases short and J 13 bases short, with 26 bases between. The CDR3 sequence is 15 residues long. Germline V gene sequence: CDR1 SGHTA, CDR2 FQGNSA.

This clonotype was seen only once. This could be a read error, since a much larger clone is one nucleotide away. The rearrangement joins TRBV3-1 to TRBJ1-1, with D tentatively TRBD1 (5 bases). CDR1 is LGHDT, CDR2 YNNKEL, per germline (reference sequence). The V gene lost 4 bases and the J gene lost 4 bases, with 13 bases spanning the gap. The CDR3 sequence is 14 residues long. CDR3 amino acids: CASSRGYGGTEAFF. CDR3 bases: TGTGCCAGCAGCCGAGGTTATGGGGGCACTGAAGCTTTCTTT.

This clonotype was recorded once. The chain carries TRBV19 and TRBJ2-3; 7 nucleotides match TRBD2. This CDR3 spans 13 amino acids. Trimming at V came to 6 bases and at J to 5 bases, leaving 5 bases not matched to a gene. Germline V gene lookup returns CDR1 LNHDA and CDR2 SQIVND (reference sequence). The CDR3 spells CASSPGGRDTQYF. The CDR3, as DNA: TGTGCCAGTAGCCCGGGGGGTCGAGATACGCAGTATTTT.